This note documents a single T cell receptor (beta chain) sequence. Its antigen is unidentified. This sample is part of a study of molecular identifiers for immune sequencing clone quantification. Background on the study: The replicates split RNA from approximately 20,000 or 100,000 naive CD8 cells five ways and sequenced four.

Making the bulk TCR libraries relied on previously described methods and listed TCR primers. TCRdb processed the PCR reads anew with MiXCR; each CDR3 protein has one entry. The sample has approximately 550,000 distinct CDR3 sequences; 20% to 25% are singletons. This CDR3 comprises 16 residues. Germline V gene data show CDR1 as SGHVS and CDR2 as FNYEAQ. Germline trimming cut 5 bases from V and 4 bases from J; bases unmatched to any gene: 10. Study-level points and caveats: Spiked Jurkat TCR RNA equivalent to one cell was reportedly detectable in 800,000 to 1,000,000 naive cells.

The material sequenced was naive CD8+ T cells from blood, with Jurkat cell RNA spiked in. Subset denoted: FACS-sorted CD8+CD4-CCR7+CD45RA+ naive T cells. The receptor was isolated from a human donor in good health. Some libraries in this study had Jurkat cell RNA spiked in. The chain combines TRBV7-6 with TRBJ2-2; 7 positions agree with TRBD1. CDR3 amino acids: CASSRSDREITGELFF. In DNA, the CDR3 is TGTGCCAGCAGCAGATCCGACAGGGAAATCACCGGGGAGCTGTTTTTT.